The 7 T cell receptor beta chains reported below all come from one sample, sequenced in a study of blood T cell repertoires in COVID-19. TCRdb keeps only in-frame clones here, not all; method: immunoSEQ multiplex PCR. This sample has some 260,000 clones; roughly 85% occur once, and the top ten carry roughly 3.1%. Sequenced sample: peripheral blood. These TCRs come from a man aged 18 to 30 with active or convalescent COVID-19.

Only a few counts were recorded for this clone. The V and J genes are TRBV6-4 and TRBJ1-4; D perhaps matches TRBD1 (6 bases). Germline V lookup: CDR1 MRHNA, CDR2 SNTAGT. Trimming cost V 6 bases and J 7 bases, with 12 bases left between them. The CDR3 extends over 13 amino acids. The CDR3, as DNA: TGTGCCAGCAGCCGGACAGTGGGTGAAAAACTGTTTTTT. Translating it yields CASSRTVGEKLFF.

This sequence joins TRBV7-8 and TRBJ2-1; TRBD2 aligns across 13 bases. Germline assignment: CDR1 SGHVS and CDR2 FQNEAQ. The J segment lost 2 bases and the V segment lost 5 bases, leaving 12 bases of the junction unmatched. The CDR3 runs 19 residues. The DNA for the CDR3 is TGTGCCAGCAGCCTAACCTGGACTAGCGGGAGTCCCACCTACAATGAGCAGTTCTTC. Residues: CASSLTWTSGSPTYNEQFF.

This clone appeared a few times. The V and J genes are TRBV9 and TRBJ1-1, with D perhaps matching TRBD1 (5 bases). The germline V gene has CDR1 SGDLS and CDR2 YYNGEE. Trimming stripped 3 bases from V and 3 bases from J, with 27 bases between. This CDR3 has 19 amino acids. The CDR3 nucleotides read TGTGCCAGCAGCGCCCGTAGTCCCCTTACAGGAGTCCTCGACACTGAAGCTTTCTTT. As protein: CASSARSPLTGVLDTEAFF.

The gene calls are TRBV7-9 and TRBJ1-5, with unresolved D. The CDR3 loop spans 13 amino acids. The germline CDR1 and CDR2 sequences are SEHNR and FQNEAQ (reference sequence). Deletions cut 1 base from V and 6 bases from J, with 7 bases between. For the CDR3, the DNA is TGTGCCAGCAGCTTAGGAGGGAGTCAGCCCCAGCATTTT. Translating gives CASSLGGSQPQHF.

The J gene is TRBJ2-7, the V gene TRBV7-2; D not certain. The CDR3 contains 14 residues. V was cut by 5 bases and J by 2 bases, with 13 bases left in between. Germline CDR1 and CDR2: SGHTA and FQGNSA. CDR3 residues: CASSLELVAYEQYF. CDR3 nucleotides: TGTGCCAGCAGCCTAGAGCTAGTTGCCTACGAGCAGTACTTC. The full variable domain, its missing parts supplied by reference TRBV7-2 and TRBJ2-7, is GAGVSQSPSNKVTEKGKDVELRCDPISGHTALYWYRQSLGQGLEFLIYFQGNSAPDKSGLPSDRFSAERTGGSVSTLTIQRTQQEDSAVYLCASSLELVAYEQYFGPGTRLTVT.

This clone was seen just once. The chain carries TRBV6-2 or TRBV6-3 and TRBJ2-2; 7 bases agree with TRBD1. CDR3 length: 14 amino acids. J was trimmed by 5 bases and V by 6 bases; bases with no gene match: 6. CDR1 is MNHEY, CDR2 SVGEGT, per germline. This chain's CDR3 is CASSRPGQTGELFF. The CDR3 nucleotides are TGTGCCAGCAGCCGCCCGGGACAGACCGGGGAGCTGTTTTTT.

The V gene is TRBV28, the J gene TRBJ1-2; TRBD1 matches 9 bases. With 5 bases clipped from V and 5 bases from J, the junction kept 9 bases outside the gene matches. CDR3 length: 15 amino acids. Per the germline V gene, CDR1 is MDHEN and CDR2 is SYDVKM. The CDR3 region is CASSPRQGEAYGYTF. CDR3 in DNA: TGTGCCAGCAGTCCTCGACAGGGGGAGGCTTATGGCTACACCTTC.